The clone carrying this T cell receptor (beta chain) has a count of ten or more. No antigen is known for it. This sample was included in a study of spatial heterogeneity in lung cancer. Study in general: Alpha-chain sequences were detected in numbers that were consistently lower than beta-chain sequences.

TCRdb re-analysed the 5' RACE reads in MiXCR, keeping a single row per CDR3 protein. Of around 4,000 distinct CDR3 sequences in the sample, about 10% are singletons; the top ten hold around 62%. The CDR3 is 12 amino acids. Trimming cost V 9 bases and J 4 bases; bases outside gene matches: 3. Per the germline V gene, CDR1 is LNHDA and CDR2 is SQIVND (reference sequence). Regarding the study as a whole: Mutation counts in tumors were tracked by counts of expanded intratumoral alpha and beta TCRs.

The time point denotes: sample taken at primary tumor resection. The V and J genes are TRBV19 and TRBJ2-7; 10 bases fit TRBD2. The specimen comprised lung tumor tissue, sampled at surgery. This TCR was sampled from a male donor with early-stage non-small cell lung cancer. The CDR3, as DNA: TGTGCCAGACCGGGACTAGCGTACGAGCAGTACGTC. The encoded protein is CARPGLAYEQYV.